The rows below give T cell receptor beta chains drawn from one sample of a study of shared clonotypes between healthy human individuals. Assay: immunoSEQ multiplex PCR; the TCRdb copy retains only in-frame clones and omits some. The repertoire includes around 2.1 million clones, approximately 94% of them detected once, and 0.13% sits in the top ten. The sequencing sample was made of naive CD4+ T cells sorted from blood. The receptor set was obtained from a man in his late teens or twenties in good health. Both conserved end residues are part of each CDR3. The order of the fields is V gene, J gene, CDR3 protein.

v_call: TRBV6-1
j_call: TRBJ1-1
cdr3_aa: CASRGVRVANTEAFF

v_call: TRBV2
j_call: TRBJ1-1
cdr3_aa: CASTEAGPEAFF

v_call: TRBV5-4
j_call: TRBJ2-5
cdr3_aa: CASHRGDQETQYF

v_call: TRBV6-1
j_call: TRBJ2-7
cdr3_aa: CASSTSGSQKYF

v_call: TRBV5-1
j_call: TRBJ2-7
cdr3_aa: CASSWGLAGGPSYEQYF

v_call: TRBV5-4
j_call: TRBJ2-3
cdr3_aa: CASSPDGTDTQYF

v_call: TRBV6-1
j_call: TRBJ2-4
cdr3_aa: CASSEGQLAKNIQYF

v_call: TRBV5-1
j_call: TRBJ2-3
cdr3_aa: CASSLAGPDTQYF

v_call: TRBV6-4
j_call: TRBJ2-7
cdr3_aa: CASSVTYEQYF

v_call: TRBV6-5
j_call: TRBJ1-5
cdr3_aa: CASSYGHNQPQHF

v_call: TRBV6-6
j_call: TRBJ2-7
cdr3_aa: CASRRGGGEDYEQYF

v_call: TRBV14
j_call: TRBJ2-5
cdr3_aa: CASSQGPGGVQETQYF

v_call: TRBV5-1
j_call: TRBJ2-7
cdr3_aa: CASSLASGTGGEQYF

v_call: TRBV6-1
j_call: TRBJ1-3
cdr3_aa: CASSDVQGYGNTIYF

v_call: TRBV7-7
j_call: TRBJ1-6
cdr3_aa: CASSTGLNSPLHF

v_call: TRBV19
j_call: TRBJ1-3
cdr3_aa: CASGDSTLGGNTIYF

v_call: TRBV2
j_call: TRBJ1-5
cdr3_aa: CASSVQGHQPQHF

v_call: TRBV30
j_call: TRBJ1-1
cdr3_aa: CALQLGNMNTEAFF

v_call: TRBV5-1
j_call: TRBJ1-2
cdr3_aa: CASSLTGGLGYTF

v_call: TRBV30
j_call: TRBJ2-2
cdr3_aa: CAWSLMGGGELFF

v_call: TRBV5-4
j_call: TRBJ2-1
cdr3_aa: CASSLEGLADNEQFF

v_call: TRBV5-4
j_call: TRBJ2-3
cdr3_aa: CASSPELGGTQYF

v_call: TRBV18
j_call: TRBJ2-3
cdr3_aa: CASSPPGQGPDTQYF

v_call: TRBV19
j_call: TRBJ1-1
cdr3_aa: CASSISGVNTEAFF

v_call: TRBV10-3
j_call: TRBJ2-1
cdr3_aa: CAIRGTSGTIPGDEQFF

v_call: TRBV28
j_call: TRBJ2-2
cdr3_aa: CASSLGQGIGTGELFF

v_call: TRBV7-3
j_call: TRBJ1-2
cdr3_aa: CASSLPSTGPEGYTF

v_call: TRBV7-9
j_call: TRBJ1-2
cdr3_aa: CASSPQGQFAYGYTF

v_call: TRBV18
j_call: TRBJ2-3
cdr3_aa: CASSPRLAGSGDTQYF